The rows below give T cell receptor beta chains drawn from one sample of a study of blood T cell repertoires in COVID-19. Clones were read by immunoSEQ multiplex PCR, and TCRdb kept only the in-frame ones, dropping some. The profile shows hundreds of thousands of clones, roughly 80% of them singletons. The sample was peripheral blood. Receptor source: a woman of 80 years or more with acute or convalescent COVID-19. The CDR3 runs from the conserved cysteine through the conserved F or W. The order of the fields is V gene, J gene, D gene, clone size, CDR3 protein. A D gene is named only where the DNA matches it firmly. A row's size may be missing; if present it is once, few, many or a size class.

TRBV29-1	TRBJ1-2	TRBD1	once	CSVERGQGKGYTF
TRBV5-8	TRBJ1-5	TRBD1	NA	CASSLGTGVNSNQPQHF
TRBV11-3	TRBJ2-1	NA	NA	CASSLDLAGELGEQFF
TRBV14	TRBJ1-3	TRBD1	NA	CASSTLGQGSGNTIYF
TRBV5-1	TRBJ2-1	NA	NA	CASSLVEGHEQFF
TRBV27	TRBJ2-7	NA	NA	CASTPWAGGGSEQYF
TRBV14	TRBJ1-6	NA	NA	CASRKAHRENSPLHF
TRBV11-1	TRBJ2-5	TRBD2	once	CASSSGGGRETQYF
TRBV5-4	TRBJ2-3	TRBD2	NA	CASSSSGRGGPDTQYF
TRBV25-1	TRBJ1-6	NA	NA	CASSESRGNQAPLHF
TRBV19	TRBJ2-3	NA	NA	CASSTRQGTDTQYF
TRBV3-1/TRBV3-2	TRBJ1-1	NA	NA	CASSREGGHTEAFF
TRBV5-6	TRBJ2-3	NA	NA	CASSLAGNRVGTDTQYF
TRBV10-1	TRBJ1-2	TRBD1	NA	CASKSRTGGFNPYGYTF
TRBV13	TRBJ2-3	TRBD1	NA	CASLGQGGPSTDTQYF
TRBV2	TRBJ1-5	NA	NA	CASRDIYSNQPQHF
TRBV19	TRBJ1-5	TRBD1	NA	CASKETGGQPQHF
TRBV5-4	TRBJ2-1	TRBD2	NA	CASSREGRYEQFF
TRBV6-6	TRBJ2-7	TRBD1	NA	CASSPKPPGDRGPYEQYF
TRBV6-5	TRBJ2-1	NA	few	CASIKILSSYNEQFF
TRBV19	TRBJ2-3	TRBD1	NA	CASSTPGTGSTDTQYF
TRBV19	TRBJ1-4	NA	few	CASSLGRGGEKLFF
TRBV2	TRBJ2-7	TRBD2	NA	CASSEGRGGTYEQYF
TRBV12-3/TRBV12-4	TRBJ1-6	TRBD1	few	CASSSGGFSPLHF
TRBV5-1	TRBJ1-4	NA	NA	CASSLTGQPFNEKLFF
TRBV5-1	TRBJ2-5	NA	NA	CASSYPTPGETQYF
TRBV19	TRBJ1-5	TRBD1	NA	CASNVGTGSGNQPQHF
TRBV18	TRBJ1-2	TRBD1	NA	CASSPEGQGSYGYTF
TRBV28	TRBJ1-3	NA	NA	CASSSPGATGNTIYF
TRBV2	TRBJ2-1	TRBD1	NA	CATSKTRQGANEQFF
TRBV5-1	TRBJ1-3	NA	NA	CASSSAGGAGNTIYF
TRBV9	TRBJ1-1	TRBD1	NA	CASSSTGVGMNTEAFF
TRBV2	TRBJ2-7	NA	NA	CASKSDRHYEQYF
TRBV6-5	TRBJ2-6	NA	NA	CASSSGTTSGANVLTF
TRBV5-1	TRBJ2-1	TRBD2	NA	CASSLGLAGAEQFF
TRBV4-1	TRBJ2-7	NA	NA	CASSQVVYDSSYEQYF
TRBV5-6	TRBJ1-3	NA	NA	CASSLYSGNTIYF
TRBV7-8	TRBJ2-1	TRBD1	NA	CASSSGQARNEQFF
TRBV3-1/TRBV3-2	TRBJ1-5	NA	NA	CASSQGGQPQHF
TRBV7-9	TRBJ2-7	TRBD1	NA	CASSPTGGVPPYEQYF
TRBV7-2	TRBJ2-2	NA	once	CASSYYKTGELFF
TRBV6-5	TRBJ2-3	NA	NA	CASTSDRRSTDTQYF
TRBV9	TRBJ2-5	TRBD1	few	CASSAGTGSRQETQYF
TRBV15	TRBJ1-1	TRBD1	NA	CATSYGQVNTEAFF
TRBV9	TRBJ2-7	TRBD1	NA	CASSNAQGYEQYF
TRBV5-5	TRBJ1-3	NA	few	CASRTTASDTIYF
TRBV5-5	TRBJ2-3	NA	NA	CASSYGQLRRTDTQYF
TRBV15	TRBJ1-4	TRBD1	NA	CATSTLGGLNEKLFF
TRBV18	TRBJ1-1	NA	NA	CASSPNTNTEAFF
TRBV6-1	TRBJ2-2	NA	NA	CASSDRGGRTGELFF
TRBV27	TRBJ1-5	TRBD1	few	CASSPNPGGYQPQHF